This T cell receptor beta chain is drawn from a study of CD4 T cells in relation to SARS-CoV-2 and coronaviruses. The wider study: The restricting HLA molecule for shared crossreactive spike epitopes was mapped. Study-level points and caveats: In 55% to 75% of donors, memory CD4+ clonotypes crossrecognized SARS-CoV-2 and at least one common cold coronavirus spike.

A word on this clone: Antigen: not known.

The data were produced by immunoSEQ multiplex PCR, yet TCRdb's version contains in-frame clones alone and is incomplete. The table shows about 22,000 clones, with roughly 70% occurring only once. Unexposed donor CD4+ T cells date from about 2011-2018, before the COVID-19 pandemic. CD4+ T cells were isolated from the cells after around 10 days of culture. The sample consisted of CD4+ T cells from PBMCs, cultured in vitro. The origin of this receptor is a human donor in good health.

The CDR3 bases are TGTGCCAGCAGTTCCGGACAGGGGGACGAGCAGTACTTC. Translation gives CASSSGQGDEQYF. This chain links TRBV3-1 (or the pseudogene TRBV3-2) with TRBJ2-7; 10 nucleotides align to TRBD1. V was pared by 6 bases and J by 5 bases, with 4 bases of the junction left unmatched. Looked up from germline, CDR1 is LGHDT and CDR2 is YNNKEL (reference sequence). The CDR3 has 13 amino acids.